This T cell receptor (beta chain) was sequenced for a study of blood T cells in healthy people across ages. Regarding the study as a whole: Per-million-T-cell TCR beta diversity fell roughly linearly with age.

The germline V gene has CDR1 SGHTA and CDR2 FQGNSA. The CDR3 is 15 amino acids. The V gene lost 5 bases and the J gene lost 5 bases, with 16 bases spanning the gap. The use of a sample-barcoded 5' primer and a J-beta primer mix characterized a second PCR of roughly 6 to 11 cycles. Every single cDNA molecule received a tag from a template-switch adaptor with 12 random nucleotides. One entry per CDR3 protein, called by TCRdb with MiXCR from the 5' RACE reads. The data hold about 650,000 distinct CDR3 sequences, with about 30% observed a single time. There were healthy Caucasian individuals from Russia, aged about 6 to 95, serving as donors. Isolated PBMCs totaled at least 7 million in each sample. A word on this clonotype: Its cognate antigen is unknown.

The origin of this receptor is a woman of 80 years or more in good health. Sequencing was done on a sample of blood. The chain joins TRBV7-2 to TRBJ2-1; D is possibly TRBD1 or TRBD2 (5 bases each). CDR3 DNA sequence: TGTGCCAGCAGCCCCGGGACGAAGTACAACAATGAGCAGTTCTTC. Translated, it gives CASSPGTKYNNEQFF.